One sample yielded the 2 T cell receptor beta chains listed below, sequenced in a study of blood T cell repertoires in COVID-19 (dated by TCRdb to the early 2020s). The library was built by means of the immunoSEQ multiplex PCR assay. In its TCRdb copy, this immuneACCESS table keeps in-frame sequences only and misses some clones. Where compared with another copy, unresolved V genes explain less than half of these, and the others have no known cause. The table for this sample lists about 300,000 clones; 85% to 90% of them were counted only once. The biggest ten clones account for less than 3.5% of the sample. Source material: PBMCs or T cells enriched from blood (not recorded which). These receptors all stem from a woman aged 45-65 years who had been exposed to COVID-19.

The gene calls are TRBV4-1 and TRBJ2-3; a possible D gene is TRBD1 (5 bases). The CDR3 runs to 16 residues. CDR1 is MGHRA, CDR2 YSYEKL, per germline. Trimming pared 1 base from V and 5 bases from J, leaving 16 bases between. As DNA, the CDR3 is TGCGCCAGCAGCCAAGTGGCAGGGTTAGTGGGAGATACGCAGTATTTT. It codes for CASSQVAGLVGDTQYF.

V usage is TRBV28 and J usage is TRBJ1-2; the match to TRBD1 covers 12 bases. CDR1 and CDR2 (germline): MDHEN, SYDVKM. The V gene end was trimmed by 6 bases and the J gene end by 7 bases; junction bases not matched to a gene: 6. The CDR3 spans 14 residues. The CDR3 reads CASRHGTGGVGYTF. The CDR3 region has the DNA TGTGCCAGCAGGCACGGGACAGGGGGCGTTGGCTACACCTTC.